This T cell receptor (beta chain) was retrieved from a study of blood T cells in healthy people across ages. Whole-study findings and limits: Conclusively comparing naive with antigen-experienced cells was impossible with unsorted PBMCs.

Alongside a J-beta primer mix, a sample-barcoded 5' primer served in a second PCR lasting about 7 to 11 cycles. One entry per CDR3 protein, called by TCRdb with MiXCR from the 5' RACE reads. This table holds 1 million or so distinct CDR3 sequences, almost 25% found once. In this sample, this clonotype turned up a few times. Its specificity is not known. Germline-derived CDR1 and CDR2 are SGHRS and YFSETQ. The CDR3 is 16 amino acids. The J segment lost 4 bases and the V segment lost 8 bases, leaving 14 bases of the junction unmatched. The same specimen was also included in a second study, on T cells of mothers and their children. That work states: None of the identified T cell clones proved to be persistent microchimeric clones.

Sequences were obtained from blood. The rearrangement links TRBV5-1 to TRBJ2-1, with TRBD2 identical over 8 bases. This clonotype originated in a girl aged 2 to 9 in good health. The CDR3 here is CASIKSGSGEYNEQFF. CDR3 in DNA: TGCGCCAGTATAAAAAGCGGGAGCGGAGAGTACAATGAGCAGTTCTTC.